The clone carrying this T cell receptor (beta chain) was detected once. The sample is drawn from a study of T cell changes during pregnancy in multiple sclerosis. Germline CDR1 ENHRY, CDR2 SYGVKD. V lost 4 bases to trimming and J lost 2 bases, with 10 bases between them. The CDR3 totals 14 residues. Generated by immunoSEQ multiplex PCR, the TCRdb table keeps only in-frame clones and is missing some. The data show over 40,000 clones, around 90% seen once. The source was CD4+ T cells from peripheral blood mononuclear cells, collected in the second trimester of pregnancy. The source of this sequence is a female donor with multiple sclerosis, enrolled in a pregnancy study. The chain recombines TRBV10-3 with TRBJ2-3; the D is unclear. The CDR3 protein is CAISVDRHTDTQYF. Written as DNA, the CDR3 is TGTGCCATCAGTGTGGATAGACACACAGATACGCAGTATTTT.